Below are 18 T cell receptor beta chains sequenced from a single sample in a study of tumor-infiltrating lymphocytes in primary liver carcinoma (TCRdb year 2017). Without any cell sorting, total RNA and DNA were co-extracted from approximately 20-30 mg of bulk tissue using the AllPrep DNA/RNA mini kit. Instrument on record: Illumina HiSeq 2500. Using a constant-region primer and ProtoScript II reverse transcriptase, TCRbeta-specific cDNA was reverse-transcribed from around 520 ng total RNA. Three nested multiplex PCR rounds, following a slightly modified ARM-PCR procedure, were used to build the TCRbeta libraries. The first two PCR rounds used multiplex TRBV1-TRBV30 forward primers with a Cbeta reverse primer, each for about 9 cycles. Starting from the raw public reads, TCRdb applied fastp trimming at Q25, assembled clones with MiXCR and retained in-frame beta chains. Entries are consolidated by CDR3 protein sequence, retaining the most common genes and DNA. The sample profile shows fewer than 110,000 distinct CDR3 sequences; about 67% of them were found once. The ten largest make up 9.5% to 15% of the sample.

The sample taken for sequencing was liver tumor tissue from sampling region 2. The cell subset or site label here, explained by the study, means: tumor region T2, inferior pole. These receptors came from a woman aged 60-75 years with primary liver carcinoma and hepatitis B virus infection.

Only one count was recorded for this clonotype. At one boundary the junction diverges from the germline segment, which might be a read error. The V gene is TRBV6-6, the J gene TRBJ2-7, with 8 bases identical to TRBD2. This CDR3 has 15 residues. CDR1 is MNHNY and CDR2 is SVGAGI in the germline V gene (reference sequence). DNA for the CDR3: TGTGCCAGAAGTTACGGGGGGGGCAGGAATATCGAGCAGTACTTC. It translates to CARSYGGGRNIEQYF.

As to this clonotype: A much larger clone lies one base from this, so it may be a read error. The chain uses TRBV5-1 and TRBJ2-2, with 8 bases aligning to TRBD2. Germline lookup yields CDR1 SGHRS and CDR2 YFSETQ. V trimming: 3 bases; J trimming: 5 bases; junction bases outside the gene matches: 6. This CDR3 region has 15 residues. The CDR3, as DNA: TGCGCCAGCAGCTCCCAAGCGGGAGTGACCGGGGAGCTGTTTTTT. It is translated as CASSSQAGVTGELFF. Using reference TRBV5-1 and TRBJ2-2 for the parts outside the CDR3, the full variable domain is KAGVTQTPRYLIKTRGQQVTLSCSPISGHRSVSWYQQTPGQGLQFLFEYFSETQRNKGNFPGRFSGRQFSNSRSEMNVSTLELGDSALYLCASSSQAGVTGELFFGEGSRLTVL.

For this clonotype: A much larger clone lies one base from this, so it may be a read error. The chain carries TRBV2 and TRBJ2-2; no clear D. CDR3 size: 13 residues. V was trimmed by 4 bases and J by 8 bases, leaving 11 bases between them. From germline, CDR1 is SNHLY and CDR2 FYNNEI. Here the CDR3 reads CASSAVTAGELFF. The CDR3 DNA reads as TGTGCCAGCAGTGCGGTGACCGCGGGGGAGCTGTTTTTT.

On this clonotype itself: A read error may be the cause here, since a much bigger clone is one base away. The CDR3 reads CASSPSADINEQFF. The CDR3 bases are TGTGCCAGCAGCCCCAGTGCGGACATCAATGAGCAGTTCTTC. The chain uses TRBV12-3 or TRBV12-4 and TRBJ2-1, with a tentative D call TRBD1 (5 bases). The CDR3 is 14 amino acids. V lost 6 bases and J lost 6, with 15 bases in between.

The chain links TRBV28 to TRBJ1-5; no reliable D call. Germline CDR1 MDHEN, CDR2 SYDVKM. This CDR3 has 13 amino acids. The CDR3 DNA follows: TGTGGTTATGAAAGATATAGCAATCAGCCCCAGCATTTT. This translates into CGYERYSNQPQHF. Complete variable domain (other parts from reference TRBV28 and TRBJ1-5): DVKVTQSSRYLVKRTGEKVFLECVQDMDHENMFWYRQDPGLGLRLIYFSYDVKMKEKGDIPEGYSVSREKKERFSLILESASTNQTSMYLCGYERYSNQPQHFGDGTRLSIL.

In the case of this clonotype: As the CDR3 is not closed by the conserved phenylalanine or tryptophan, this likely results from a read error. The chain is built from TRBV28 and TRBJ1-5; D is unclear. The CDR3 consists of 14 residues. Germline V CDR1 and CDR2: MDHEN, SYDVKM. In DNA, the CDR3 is TGTGCCAGCAGCCCGCACACGTACAATCAGCACCAGCATTAT. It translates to CASSPHTYNQHQHY.

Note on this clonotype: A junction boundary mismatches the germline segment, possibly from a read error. CDR3 protein: CASSPPQGPTGELLF. The CDR3 nucleotides read TGTGCCAGCAGCCCTCCGCAGGGACCTACCGGGGAGCTGCTTTTT. The rearrangement joins TRBV11-2 to TRBJ2-2; TRBD1 or TRBD2 may be the D gene (5 bases each). This CDR3 is 15 amino acids long. Germline V CDR1 and CDR2: SGHAT, FQNNGV. The full variable domain, completed using reference TRBV11-2 and TRBJ2-2, is EAGVAQSPRYKIIEKRQSVAFWCNPISGHATLYWYQQILGQGPKLLIQFQNNGVVDDSQLPKDRFSAERLKGVDSTLKIQPAKLEDSAVYLCASSPPQGPTGELLFGEGSRLTVL.

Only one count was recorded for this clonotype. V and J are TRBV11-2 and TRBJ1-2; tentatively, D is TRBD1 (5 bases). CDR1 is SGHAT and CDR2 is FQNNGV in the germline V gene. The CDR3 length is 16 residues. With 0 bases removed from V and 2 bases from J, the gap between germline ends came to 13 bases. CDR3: CASSLDPEGANYGYTF. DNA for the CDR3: TGTGCCAGCAGCTTAGACCCCGAAGGGGCGAACTATGGCTACACCTTC.

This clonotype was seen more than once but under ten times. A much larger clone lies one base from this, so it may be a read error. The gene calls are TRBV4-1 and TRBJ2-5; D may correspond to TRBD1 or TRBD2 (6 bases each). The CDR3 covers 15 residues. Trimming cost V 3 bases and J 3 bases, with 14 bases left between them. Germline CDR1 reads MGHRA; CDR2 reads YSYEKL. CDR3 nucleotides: TGCGCCAGCAGCCATATCCGGGGGCCTGAAGAGACCCAGTACTTC. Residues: CASSHIRGPEETQYF.

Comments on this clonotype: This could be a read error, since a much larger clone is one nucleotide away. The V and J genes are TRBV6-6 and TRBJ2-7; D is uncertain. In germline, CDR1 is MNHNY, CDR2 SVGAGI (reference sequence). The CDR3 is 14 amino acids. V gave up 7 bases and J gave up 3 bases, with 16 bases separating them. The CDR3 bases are TGTGCCAGCACCAAAGTCGAGGTAGTCTACGAGCAGTACTTC. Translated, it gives CASTKVEVVYEQYF.

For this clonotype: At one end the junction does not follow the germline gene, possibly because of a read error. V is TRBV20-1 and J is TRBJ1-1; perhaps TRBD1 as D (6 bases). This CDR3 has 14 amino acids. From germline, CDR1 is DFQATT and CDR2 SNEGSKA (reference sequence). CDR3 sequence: CSAKGGAVNTEVFF. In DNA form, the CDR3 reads TGCAGTGCAAAAGGGGGGGCGGTGAACACTGAAGTTTTCTTT.

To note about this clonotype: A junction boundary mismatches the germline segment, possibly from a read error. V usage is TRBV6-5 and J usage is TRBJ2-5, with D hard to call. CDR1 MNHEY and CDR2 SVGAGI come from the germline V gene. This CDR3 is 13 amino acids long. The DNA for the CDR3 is TGTGCCAGCAGGTGGACGCTGGAAGAGGCCCAGTACTTC. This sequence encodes CASRWTLEEAQYF.

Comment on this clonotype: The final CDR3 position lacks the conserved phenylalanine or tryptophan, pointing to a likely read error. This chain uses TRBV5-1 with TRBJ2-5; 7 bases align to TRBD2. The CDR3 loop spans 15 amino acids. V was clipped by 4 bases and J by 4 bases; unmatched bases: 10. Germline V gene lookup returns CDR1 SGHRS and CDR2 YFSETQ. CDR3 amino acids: CASSRLAGAGETQYY. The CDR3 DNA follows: TGCGCCAGCAGCCGACTAGCAGGAGCGGGAGAGACCCAGTACTAC.

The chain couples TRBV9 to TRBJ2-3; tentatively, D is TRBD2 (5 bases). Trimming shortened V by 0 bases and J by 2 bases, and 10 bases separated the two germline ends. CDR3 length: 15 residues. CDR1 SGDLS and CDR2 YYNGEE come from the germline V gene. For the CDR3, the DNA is TGTGCCAGCAGCGTAGAAGCGGCTCACACAGATACGCAGTATTTT. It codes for CASSVEAAHTDTQYF.

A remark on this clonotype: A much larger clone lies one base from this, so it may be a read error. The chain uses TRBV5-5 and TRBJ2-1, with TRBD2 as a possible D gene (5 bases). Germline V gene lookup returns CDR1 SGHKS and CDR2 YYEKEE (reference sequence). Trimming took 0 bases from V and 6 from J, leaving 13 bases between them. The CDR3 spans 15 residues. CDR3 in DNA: TGTGCCAGCAGCTTGGACCTGGAGGCTCGCAATGAGCAGTTCTTC. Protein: CASSLDLEARNEQFF.

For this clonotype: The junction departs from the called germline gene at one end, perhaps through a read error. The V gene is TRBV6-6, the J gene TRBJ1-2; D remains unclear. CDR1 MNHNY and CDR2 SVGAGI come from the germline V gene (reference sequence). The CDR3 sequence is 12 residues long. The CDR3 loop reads CASTSYEEGYTF. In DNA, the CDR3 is TGTGCCAGCACCTCGTACGAGGAAGGCTACACGTTC.

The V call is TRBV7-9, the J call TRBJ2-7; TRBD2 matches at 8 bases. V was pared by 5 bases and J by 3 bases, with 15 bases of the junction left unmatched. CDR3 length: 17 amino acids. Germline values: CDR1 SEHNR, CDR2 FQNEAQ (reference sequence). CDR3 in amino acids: CASSKRRGGTRDYEQYF. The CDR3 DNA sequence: TGTGCCAGCAGCAAACGTAGAGGCGGGACTAGAGACTACGAGCAGTACTTC.

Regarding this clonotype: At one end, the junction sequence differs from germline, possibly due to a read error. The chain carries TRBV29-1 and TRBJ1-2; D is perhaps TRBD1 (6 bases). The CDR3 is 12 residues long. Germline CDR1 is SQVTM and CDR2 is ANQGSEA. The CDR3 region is CSVAQGNYDYTF. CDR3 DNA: TGCAGCGTCGCTCAGGGGAACTATGACTACACCTTC.